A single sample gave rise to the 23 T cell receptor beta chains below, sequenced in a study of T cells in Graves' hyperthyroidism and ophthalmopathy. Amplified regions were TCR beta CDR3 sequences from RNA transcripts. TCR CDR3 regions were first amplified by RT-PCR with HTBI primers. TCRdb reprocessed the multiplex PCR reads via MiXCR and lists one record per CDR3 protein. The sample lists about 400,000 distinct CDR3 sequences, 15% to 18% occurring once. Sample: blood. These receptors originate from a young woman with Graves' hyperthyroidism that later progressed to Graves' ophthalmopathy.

The CDR3 sequence: CASRGQGSGNTIYF. As DNA, the CDR3 is TGTGCCAGCAGGGGACAGGGGTCCGGAAACACCATATATTTT. The chain is built from TRBV3-1 and TRBJ1-3; 10 nucleotides agree with TRBD1. There are 14 residues in the CDR3. V lost 6 bases to trimming and J lost 4 bases; unmatched junction nucleotides: 3. CDR1 and CDR2 from the germline V gene are LGHDT and YNNKEL (reference sequence).

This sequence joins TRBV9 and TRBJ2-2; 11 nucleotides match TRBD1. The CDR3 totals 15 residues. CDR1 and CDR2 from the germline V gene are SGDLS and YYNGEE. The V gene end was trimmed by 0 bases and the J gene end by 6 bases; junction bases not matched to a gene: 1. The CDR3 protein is CASSVEGQGAGELFF. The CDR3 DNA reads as TGTGCCAGCAGCGTAGAGGGACAGGGGGCCGGGGAGCTGTTTTTT.

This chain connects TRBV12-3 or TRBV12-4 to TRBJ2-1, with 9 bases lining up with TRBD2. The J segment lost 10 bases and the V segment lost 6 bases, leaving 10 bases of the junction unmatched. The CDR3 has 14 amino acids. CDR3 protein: CASRLALAGREQFF. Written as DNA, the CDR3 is TGTGCCAGCAGACTAGCGCTAGCGGGAAGGGAGCAGTTCTTC.

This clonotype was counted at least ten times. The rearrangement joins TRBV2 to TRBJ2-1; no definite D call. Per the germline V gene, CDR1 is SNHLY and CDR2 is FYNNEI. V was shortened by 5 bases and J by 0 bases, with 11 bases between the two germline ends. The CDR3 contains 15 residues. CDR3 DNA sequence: TGTGCCAGCAGTTATCGAGCCTACTCCTACAATGAGCAGTTCTTC. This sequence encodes CASSYRAYSYNEQFF.

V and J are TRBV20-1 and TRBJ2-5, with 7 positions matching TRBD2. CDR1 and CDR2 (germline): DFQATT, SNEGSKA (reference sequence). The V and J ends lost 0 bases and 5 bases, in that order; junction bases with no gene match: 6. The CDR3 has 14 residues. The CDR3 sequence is CSARDGRGGETQYF. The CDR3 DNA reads TGCAGTGCTAGAGATGGAAGGGGAGGGGAGACCCAGTACTTC.

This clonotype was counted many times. The CDR3 DNA reads as TGTGCCAGCAGTTTACTAGCGGAACGCAATGAGCAGTTCTTC. It translates to CASSLLAERNEQFF. The genes are TRBV28 and TRBJ2-1; 7 nucleotides line up with TRBD2. This CDR3 contains 14 residues. Trimming removed 2 bases from V and 6 bases from J; junction bases left unmatched: 4. Germline V gene sequence: CDR1 MDHEN, CDR2 SYDVKM.

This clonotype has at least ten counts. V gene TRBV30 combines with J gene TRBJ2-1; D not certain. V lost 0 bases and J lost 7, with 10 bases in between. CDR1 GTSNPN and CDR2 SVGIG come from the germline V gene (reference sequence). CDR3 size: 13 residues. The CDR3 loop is CAWSVVRQNEQFF. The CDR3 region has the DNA TGTGCCTGGAGTGTTGTGCGGCAAAATGAGCAGTTCTTC.

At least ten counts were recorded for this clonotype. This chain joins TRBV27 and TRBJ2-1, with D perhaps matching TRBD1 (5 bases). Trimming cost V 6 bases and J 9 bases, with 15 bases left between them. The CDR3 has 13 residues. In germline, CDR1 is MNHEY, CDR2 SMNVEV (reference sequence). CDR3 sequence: CASSPGLFSEQFF. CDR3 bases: TGTGCCAGCAGCCCAGGGTTATTCAGTGAGCAGTTCTTC.

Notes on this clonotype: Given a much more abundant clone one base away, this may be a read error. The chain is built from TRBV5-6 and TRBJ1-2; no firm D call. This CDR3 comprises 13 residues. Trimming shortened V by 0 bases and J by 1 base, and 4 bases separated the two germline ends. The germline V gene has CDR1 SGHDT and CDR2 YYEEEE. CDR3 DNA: TGTGCCAGCAGCTTGGGACATAACTATGGCTACACCTTC. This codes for CASSLGHNYGYTF. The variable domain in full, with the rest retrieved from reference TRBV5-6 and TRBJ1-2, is DAGVTQSPTHLIKTRGQQVTLRCSPKSGHDTVSWYQQALGQGPQFIFQYYEEEERQRGNFPDRFSGHQFPNYSSELNVNALLLGDSALYLCASSLGHNYGYTFGSGTRLTVV.

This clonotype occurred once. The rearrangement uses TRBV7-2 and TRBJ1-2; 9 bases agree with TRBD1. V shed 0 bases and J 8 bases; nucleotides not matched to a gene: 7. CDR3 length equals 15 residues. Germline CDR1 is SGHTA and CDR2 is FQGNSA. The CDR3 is CASSLARTGVEGYTF. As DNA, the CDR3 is TGTGCCAGCAGCTTAGCTCGGACAGGGGTGGAGGGCTACACCTTC.

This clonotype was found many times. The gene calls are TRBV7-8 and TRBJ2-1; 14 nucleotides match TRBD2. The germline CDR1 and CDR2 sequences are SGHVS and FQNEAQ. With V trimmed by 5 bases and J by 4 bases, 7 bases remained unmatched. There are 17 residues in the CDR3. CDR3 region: CASSLRLAGGQYNEQFF. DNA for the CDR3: TGTGCCAGCAGCCTTAGACTAGCGGGAGGGCAGTACAATGAGCAGTTCTTC.

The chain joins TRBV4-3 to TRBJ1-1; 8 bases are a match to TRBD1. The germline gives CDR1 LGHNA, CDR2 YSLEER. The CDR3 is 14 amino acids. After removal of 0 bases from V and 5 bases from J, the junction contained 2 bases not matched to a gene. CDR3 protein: CASSQDRGRTEAFF. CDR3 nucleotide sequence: TGCGCCAGCAGCCAAGACAGGGGGCGGACTGAAGCTTTCTTT.

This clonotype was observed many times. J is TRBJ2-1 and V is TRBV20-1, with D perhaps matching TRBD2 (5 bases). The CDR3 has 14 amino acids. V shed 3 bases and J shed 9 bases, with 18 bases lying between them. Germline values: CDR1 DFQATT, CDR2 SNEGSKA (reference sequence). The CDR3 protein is CSARSGMVDIEQFF. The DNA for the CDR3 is TGCAGTGCTAGGAGCGGTATGGTTGACATTGAGCAGTTCTTC.

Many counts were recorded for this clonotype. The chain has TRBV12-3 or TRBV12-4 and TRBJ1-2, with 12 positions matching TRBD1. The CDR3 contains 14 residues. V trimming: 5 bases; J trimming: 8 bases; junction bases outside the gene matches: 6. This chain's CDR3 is CASSRGTGGAGYTF. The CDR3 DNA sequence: TGTGCCAGCAGTCGCGGGACAGGGGGCGCCGGCTACACCTTC.

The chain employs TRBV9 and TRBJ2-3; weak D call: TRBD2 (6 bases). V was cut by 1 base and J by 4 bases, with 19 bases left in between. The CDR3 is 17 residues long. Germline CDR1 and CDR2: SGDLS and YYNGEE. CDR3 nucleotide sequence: TGTGCCAGCAGCGTAAGAGAGAGGGAGGATCTTGCAGATACGCAGTATTTT. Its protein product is CASSVREREDLADTQYF.

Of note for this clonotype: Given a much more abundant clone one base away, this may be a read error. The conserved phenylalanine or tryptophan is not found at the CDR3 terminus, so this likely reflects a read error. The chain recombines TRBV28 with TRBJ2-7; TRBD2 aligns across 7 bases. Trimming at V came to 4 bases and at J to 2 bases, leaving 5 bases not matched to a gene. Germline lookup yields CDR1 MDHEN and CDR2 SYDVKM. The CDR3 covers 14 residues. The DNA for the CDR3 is TGTGCCAGCAGTTCAGGACGGGGGGCCTACGAGCAGTACCTC. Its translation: CASSSGRGAYEQYL.

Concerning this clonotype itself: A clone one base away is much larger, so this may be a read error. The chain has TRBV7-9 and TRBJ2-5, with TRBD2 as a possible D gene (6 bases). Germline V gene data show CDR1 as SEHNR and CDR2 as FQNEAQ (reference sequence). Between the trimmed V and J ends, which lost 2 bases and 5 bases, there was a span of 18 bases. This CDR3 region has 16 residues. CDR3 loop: CASSLIALGEVETQYF. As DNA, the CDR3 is TGTGCCAGCAGCTTAATCGCGCTTGGGGAGGTGGAGACCCAGTACTTC.

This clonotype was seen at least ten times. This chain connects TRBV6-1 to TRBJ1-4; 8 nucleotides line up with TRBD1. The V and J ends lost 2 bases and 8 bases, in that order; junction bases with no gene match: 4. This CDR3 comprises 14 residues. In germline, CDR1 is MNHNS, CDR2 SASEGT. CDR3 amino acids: CASSEPRGREKLFF. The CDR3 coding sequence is TGTGCCAGCAGTGAACCCAGGGGGCGAGAAAAACTGTTTTTT.

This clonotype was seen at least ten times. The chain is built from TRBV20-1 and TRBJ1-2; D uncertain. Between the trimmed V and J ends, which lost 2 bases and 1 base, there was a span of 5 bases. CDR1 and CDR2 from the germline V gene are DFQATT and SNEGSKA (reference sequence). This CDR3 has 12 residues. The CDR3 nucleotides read TGCAGTGCTAGACACGTTAACTATGGCTACACCTTC. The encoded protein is CSARHVNYGYTF.

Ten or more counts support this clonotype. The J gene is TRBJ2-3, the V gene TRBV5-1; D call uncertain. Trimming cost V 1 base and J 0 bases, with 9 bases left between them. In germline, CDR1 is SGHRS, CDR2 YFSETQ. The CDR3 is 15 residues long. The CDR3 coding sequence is TGCGCCAGCAGCTTGAGTGCGACTAGCACAGATACGCAGTATTTT. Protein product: CASSLSATSTDTQYF.

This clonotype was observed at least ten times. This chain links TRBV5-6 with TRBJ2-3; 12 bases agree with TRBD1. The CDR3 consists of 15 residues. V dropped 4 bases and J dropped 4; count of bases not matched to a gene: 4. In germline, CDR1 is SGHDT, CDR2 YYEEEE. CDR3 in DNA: TGTGCCAGCAGCCCCGGGACAGGGGGCGCAGATACGCAGTATTTT. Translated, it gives CASSPGTGGADTQYF. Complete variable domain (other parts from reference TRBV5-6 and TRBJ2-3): DAGVTQSPTHLIKTRGQQVTLRCSPKSGHDTVSWYQQALGQGPQFIFQYYEEEERQRGNFPDRFSGHQFPNYSSELNVNALLLGDSALYLCASSPGTGGADTQYFGPGTRLTVL.

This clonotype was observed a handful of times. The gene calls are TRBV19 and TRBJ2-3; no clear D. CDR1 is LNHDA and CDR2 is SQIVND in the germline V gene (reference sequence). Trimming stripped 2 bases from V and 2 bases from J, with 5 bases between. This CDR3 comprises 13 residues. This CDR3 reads CASSISITDTQYF. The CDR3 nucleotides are TGTGCCAGTAGTATAAGTATCACAGATACGCAGTATTTT.

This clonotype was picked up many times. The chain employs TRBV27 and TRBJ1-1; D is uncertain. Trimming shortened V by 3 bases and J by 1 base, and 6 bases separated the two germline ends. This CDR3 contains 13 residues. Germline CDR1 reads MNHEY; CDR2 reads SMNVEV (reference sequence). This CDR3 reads CASSFGQNTEAFF. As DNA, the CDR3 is TGTGCCAGCAGTTTCGGGCAGAACACTGAAGCTTTCTTT.